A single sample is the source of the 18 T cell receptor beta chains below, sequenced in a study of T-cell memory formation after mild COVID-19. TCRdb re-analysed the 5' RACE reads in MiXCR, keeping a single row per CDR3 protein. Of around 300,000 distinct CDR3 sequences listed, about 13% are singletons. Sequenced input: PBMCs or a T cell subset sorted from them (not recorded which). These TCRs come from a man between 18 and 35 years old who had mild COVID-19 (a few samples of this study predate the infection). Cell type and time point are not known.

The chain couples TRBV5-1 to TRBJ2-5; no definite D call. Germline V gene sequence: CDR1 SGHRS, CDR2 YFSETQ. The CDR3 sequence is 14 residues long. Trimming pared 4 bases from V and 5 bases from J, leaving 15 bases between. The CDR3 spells CASSAGLMGETQYF. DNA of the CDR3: TGCGCCAGCAGCGCCGGCCTCATGGGGGAGACCCAGTACTTC.

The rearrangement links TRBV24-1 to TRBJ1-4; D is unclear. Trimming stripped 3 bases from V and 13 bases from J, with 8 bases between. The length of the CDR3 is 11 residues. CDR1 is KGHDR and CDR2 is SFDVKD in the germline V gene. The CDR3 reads CATSDGVGLFF. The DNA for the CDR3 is TGTGCCACCAGTGATGGGGTAGGACTGTTTTTT.

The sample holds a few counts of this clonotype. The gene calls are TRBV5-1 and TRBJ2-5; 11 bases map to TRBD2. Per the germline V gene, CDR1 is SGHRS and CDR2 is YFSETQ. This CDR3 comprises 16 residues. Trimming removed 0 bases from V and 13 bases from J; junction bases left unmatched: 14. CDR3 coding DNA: TGCGCCAGCAGCTTGGTGGCAGGGCCTCTAGCGGGGGGCCTGTACTTC. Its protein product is CASSLVAGPLAGGLYF.

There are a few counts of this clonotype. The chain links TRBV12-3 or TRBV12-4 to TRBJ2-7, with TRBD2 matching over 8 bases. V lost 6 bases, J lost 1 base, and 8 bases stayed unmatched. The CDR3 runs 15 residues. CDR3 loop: CASSPSRGVSYEQYF. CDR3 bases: TGTGCCAGCAGCCCCTCGCGGGGGGTGTCCTACGAGCAGTACTTC.

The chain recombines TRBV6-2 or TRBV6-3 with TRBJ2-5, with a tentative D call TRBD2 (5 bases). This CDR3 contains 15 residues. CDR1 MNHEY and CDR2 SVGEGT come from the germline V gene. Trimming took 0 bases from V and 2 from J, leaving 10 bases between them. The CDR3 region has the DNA TGTGCCAGCAGTTACTCCCAGACTACTCAAGAGACCCAGTACTTC. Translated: CASSYSQTTQETQYF.

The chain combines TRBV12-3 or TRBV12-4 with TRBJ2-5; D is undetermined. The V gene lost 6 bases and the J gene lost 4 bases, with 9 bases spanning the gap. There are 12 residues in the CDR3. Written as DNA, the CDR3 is TGTGCCAGCAGCCCGGTCAGAGAGACCCAGTACTTC. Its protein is CASSPVRETQYF.

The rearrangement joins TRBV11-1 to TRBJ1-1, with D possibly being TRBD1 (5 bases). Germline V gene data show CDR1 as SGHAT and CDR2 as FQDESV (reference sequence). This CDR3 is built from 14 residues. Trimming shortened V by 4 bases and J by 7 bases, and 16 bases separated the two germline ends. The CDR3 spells CASSWRGERVEAFF. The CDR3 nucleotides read TGTGCCAGCAGCTGGAGGGGCGAACGGGTTGAAGCTTTCTTT.

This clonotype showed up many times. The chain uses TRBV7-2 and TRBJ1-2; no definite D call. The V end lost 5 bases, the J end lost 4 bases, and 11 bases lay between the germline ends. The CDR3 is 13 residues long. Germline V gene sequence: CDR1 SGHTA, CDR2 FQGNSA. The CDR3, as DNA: TGTGCCAGCAGCCCGTACACTCTCTATGGCTACACCTTC. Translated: CASSPYTLYGYTF.

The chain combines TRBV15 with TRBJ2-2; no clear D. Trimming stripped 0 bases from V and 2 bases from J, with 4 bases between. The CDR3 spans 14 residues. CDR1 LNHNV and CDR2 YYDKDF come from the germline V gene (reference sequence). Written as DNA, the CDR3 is TGTGCCACCAGCAGAGAGATAAACACCGGGGAGCTGTTTTTT. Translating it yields CATSREINTGELFF.

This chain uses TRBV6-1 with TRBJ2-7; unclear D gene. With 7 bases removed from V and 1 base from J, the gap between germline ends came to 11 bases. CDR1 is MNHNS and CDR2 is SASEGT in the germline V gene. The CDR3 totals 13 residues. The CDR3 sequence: CASNRDMSYEQYF. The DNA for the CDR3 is TGTGCCAGCAACCGAGACATGTCCTACGAGCAGTACTTC.

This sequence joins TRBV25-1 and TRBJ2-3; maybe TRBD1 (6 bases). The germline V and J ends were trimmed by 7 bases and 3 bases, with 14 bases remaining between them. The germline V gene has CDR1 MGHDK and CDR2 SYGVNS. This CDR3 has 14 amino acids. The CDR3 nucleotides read TGTGCCAGCACCCGGTCAGGGGTTACAGATACGCAGTATTTT. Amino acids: CASTRSGVTDTQYF.

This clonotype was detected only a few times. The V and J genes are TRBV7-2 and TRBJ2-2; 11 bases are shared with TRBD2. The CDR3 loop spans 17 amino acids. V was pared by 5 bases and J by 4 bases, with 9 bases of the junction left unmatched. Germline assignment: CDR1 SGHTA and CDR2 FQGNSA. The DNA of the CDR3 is TGTGCCAGCAGCCCCTTACTAGCGGGGGACCTCACCGGGGAGCTGTTTTTT. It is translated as CASSPLLAGDLTGELFF.

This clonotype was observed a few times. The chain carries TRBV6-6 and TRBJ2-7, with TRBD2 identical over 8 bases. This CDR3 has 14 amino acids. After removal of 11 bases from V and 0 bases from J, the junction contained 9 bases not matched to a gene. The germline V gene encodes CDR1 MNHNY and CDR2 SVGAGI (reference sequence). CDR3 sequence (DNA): TGTGCCGCGGGGGGCAGTCCGAGCTCCTACGAGCAGTACGTC. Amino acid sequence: CAAGGSPSSYEQYV.

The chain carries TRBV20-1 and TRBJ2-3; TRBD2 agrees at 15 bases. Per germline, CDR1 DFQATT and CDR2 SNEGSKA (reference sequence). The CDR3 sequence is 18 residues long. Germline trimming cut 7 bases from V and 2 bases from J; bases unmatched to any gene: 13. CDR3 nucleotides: TGCAGTGTTAAACCGGGACTAGCGGGGGGAAGATTCACAGATACGCAGTATTTT. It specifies CSVKPGLAGGRFTDTQYF.

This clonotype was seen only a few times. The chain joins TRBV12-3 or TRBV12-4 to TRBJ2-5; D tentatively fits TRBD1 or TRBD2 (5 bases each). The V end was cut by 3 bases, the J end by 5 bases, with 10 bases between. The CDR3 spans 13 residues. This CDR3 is CASSFGAAETQYF. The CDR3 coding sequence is TGTGCCAGCAGTTTCGGGGCTGCTGAGACCCAGTACTTC.

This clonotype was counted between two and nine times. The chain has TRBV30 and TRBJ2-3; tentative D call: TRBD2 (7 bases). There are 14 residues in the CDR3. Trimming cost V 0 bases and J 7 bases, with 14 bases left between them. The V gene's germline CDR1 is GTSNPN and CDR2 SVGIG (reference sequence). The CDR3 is CAWSVPGGAHTQYF. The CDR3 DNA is TGTGCCTGGAGTGTACCTGGGGGGGCACATACGCAGTATTTT. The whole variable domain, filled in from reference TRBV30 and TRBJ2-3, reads SQTIHQWPATLVQPVGSPLSLECTVEGTSNPNLYWYRQAAGRGLQLLFYSVGIGQISSEVPQNLSASRPQDRQFILSSKKLLLSDSGFYLCAWSVPGGAHTQYFGPGTRLTVL.

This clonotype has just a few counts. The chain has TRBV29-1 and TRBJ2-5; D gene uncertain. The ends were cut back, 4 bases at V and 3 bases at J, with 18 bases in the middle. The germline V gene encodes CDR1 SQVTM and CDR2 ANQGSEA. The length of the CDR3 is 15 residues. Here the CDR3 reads CSVGRAAGLEETQYF. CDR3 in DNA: TGCAGCGTTGGCCGGGCAGCAGGTCTTGAAGAGACCCAGTACTTC.

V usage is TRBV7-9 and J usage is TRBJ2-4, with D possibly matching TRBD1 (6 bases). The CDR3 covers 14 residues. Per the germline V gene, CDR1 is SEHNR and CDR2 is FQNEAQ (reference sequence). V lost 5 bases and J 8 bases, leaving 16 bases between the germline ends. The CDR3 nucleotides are TGTGCCAGCAGCCAGACAACAGGGACGGACATTCAGTACTTC. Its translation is CASSQTTGTDIQYF.